The 8 T cell receptor beta chains below come from one sample, sequenced in a study of glioma-infiltrating T cells after dendritic cell vaccination. Only in-frame clones appear in the TCRdb table, and some are missing; sequencing was by immunoSEQ multiplex PCR. The sample carries more than 85,000 clones, around 85% recorded once. The sample was blood, taken before dendritic cell vaccination. The receptor set was obtained from a human donor with glioblastoma.

The chain has TRBV5-4 and TRBJ2-1; 10 positions agree with TRBD2. With 3 bases clipped from V and 2 bases from J, the junction kept 8 bases outside the gene matches. CDR3 length equals 17 residues. Germline loops: CDR1 SGHNT, CDR2 YYREEE (reference sequence). The CDR3 is CASSSRALAGAYNEQFF. The CDR3 region has the DNA TGTGCCAGCAGCTCACGGGCTCTAGCGGGGGCCTACAATGAGCAGTTCTTC.

J is TRBJ2-3 and V is TRBV2; D gene unclear. Trimming left V 6 bases short and J 6 bases short, with 10 bases between. This CDR3 has 12 residues. Germline V gives CDR1 SNHLY, CDR2 FYNNEI. As DNA, the CDR3 is TGTGCCAGCAGCTTAGAACCGGATACGCAGTATTTT. Its translation: CASSLEPDTQYF.

The CDR3 region has the DNA TGTGCCAGCTCACCACCGACAGGGGGCGCGTCTGAAGCTTTCTTT. This sequence encodes CASSPPTGGASEAFF. The chain links TRBV18 to TRBJ1-1, with 10 bases aligning to TRBD1. Germline V gene lookup returns CDR1 KGHSH and CDR2 LQKENI. V lost 0 bases and J lost 6; bases outside the gene matches: 4. The CDR3 spans 15 residues.

Written as DNA, the CDR3 is TGTGCCAGCAGCCTAGGCATAGCGGGAGATCAAAATGAGCAGTTCTTC. Protein sequence: CASSLGIAGDQNEQFF. The V call is TRBV11-3, the J call TRBJ2-1; 9 nucleotides line up with TRBD2. Germline V gives CDR1 SGHNT, CDR2 YENEEA. V shed 5 bases and J 7 bases; nucleotides not matched to a gene: 12. The CDR3 runs to 16 residues. The whole variable domain, remainder taken from reference TRBV11-3 and TRBJ2-1, is EAGVVQSPRYKIIEKKQPVAFWCNPISGHNTLYWYLQNLGQGPELLIRYENEEAVDDSQLPKDRFSAERLKGVDSTLKIQPAELGDSAVYLCASSLGIAGDQNEQFFGPGTRLTVL.

This clone appeared a single time. The chain employs TRBV19 and TRBJ1-4; D is ambiguous. Trimming pared 3 bases from V and 0 bases from J, leaving 11 bases between. CDR1 is LNHDA and CDR2 is SQIVND in the germline V gene (reference sequence). This CDR3 region has 16 residues. DNA of the CDR3: TGTGCCAGTAGTATGCAGTCTGCATCAACTAATGAAAAACTGTTTTTT. Its protein is CASSMQSASTNEKLFF. The variable domain in full, completed from reference TRBV19 and TRBJ1-4, reads DGGITQSPKYLFRKEGQNVTLSCEQNLNHDAMYWYRQDPGQGLRLIYYSQIVNDFQKGDIAEGYSVSREKKESFPLTVTSAQKNPTAFYLCASSMQSASTNEKLFFGSGTQLSVL.

The chain recombines TRBV11-2 with TRBJ2-7, with D perhaps matching TRBD2 (5 bases). The germline gives CDR1 SGHAT, CDR2 FQNNGV. The CDR3 is 16 amino acids. The V end lost 0 bases, the J end lost 0 bases, and 12 bases lay between the germline ends. CDR3 protein: CASSLDEGLYSYEQYF. The CDR3 DNA sequence: TGTGCCAGCAGCTTAGATGAAGGACTTTACTCCTACGAGCAGTACTTC.

This chain joins TRBV10-1 and TRBJ1-1; no definite D call. This CDR3 has 15 residues. V shed 3 bases and J shed 4 bases, with 15 bases lying between them. Germline values: CDR1 WNHNN, CDR2 SYGVQD (reference sequence). Here the CDR3 DNA reads TGCGCCAGCAGTGAAAATGCAGGAGCGGTCACTGAAGCTTTCTTT. It is translated as CASSENAGAVTEAFF.

The rearrangement uses TRBV30 and TRBJ1-6; D unclear. V dropped 4 bases and J dropped 5 bases, with 15 bases sitting between them. CDR1 and CDR2 (germline): GTSNPN, SVGIG (reference sequence). CDR3 length: 15 amino acids. The CDR3 loop is CAWTATSLDNSPLHF. The CDR3 coding sequence is TGTGCCTGGACCGCGACTTCGCTCGATAATTCACCCCTCCACTTT.